These 32 T cell receptor beta chains were sequenced from one sample in a study of beta chain features in type 1 diabetes. Expressed TCRB transcripts got sequenced, as all isolated RNA was reverse transcribed. Repertoires were generated with immunoSEQ multiplex PCR, while TCRdb's copy carries only in-frame clones and drops some. The sample contains around 500,000 clones, 30% of which appear only once. Input material: naive CD4+ T cells from blood. Receptors originate from a man younger than 35 in good health.

The chain has TRBV30 and TRBJ1-2, with 7 bases fitting TRBD1. Trimming took 6 bases from V and 5 from J; bases not matched to a gene: 6. The CDR3 spans 12 residues. CDR1 GTSNPN and CDR2 SVGIG come from the germline V gene (reference sequence). The CDR3 DNA follows: TGTGCCTGCTACAGGGGAGGATATGGCTACACCTTC. Its translation: CACYRGGYGYTF.

Concerning this clone: The same CDR3 is also encoded by other DNA sequences in this sample. The chain couples TRBV30 to TRBJ2-7; 9 positions agree with TRBD1. Losses at the gene ends were 3 bases for V and 3 bases for J; bases not matched to a gene: 3. Germline loops: CDR1 GTSNPN, CDR2 SVGIG (reference sequence). The CDR3 loop spans 13 amino acids. As DNA, the CDR3 is TGTGCCTGGAGCCGGGACAGGGACTACGAGCAGTACTTC. Translation: CAWSRDRDYEQYF.

This clone was counted only a few times. The V and J genes are TRBV7-9 and TRBJ2-7; a possible D gene is TRBD1 (5 bases). Germline CDR1 SEHNR, CDR2 FQNEAQ (reference sequence). V dropped 2 bases and J dropped 2 bases, with 10 bases sitting between them. CDR3 length equals 14 residues. The CDR3 region has the DNA TGTGCCAGCAGCTTATTTCAGGGTCCCTACGAGCAGTACTTC. Its translation is CASSLFQGPYEQYF.

Notes on this clone: The identical CDR3 is also encoded by other nucleotide sequences in the sample. The chain combines TRBV9 with TRBJ2-1; 7 positions agree with TRBD2. In germline, CDR1 is SGDLS, CDR2 YYNGEE. The junction had 1 base not matched to a gene; V was cut back by 0 bases and J by 7 bases. The CDR3 is 13 amino acids. The DNA of the CDR3 is TGTGCCAGCAGCGTAGCCGGGGGGAATGAGCAGTTCTTC. Residues: CASSVAGGNEQFF.

This clone showed up just a few times. The V call is TRBV14, the J call TRBJ2-3, with no clear D. The CDR3 length is 12 residues. V gave up 6 bases and J gave up 6 bases, with 10 bases separating them. Germline values: CDR1 SGHDN, CDR2 FVKESK. In DNA form, the CDR3 reads TGTGCCAGCAGTCCCGCCTCGGATACGCAGTATTTT. Its translation: CASSPASDTQYF.

This clone was counted once. The chain uses TRBV30 and TRBJ1-5; unclear D gene. The CDR3 has 14 residues. Trimming removed 2 bases at V and 2 bases at J, with 10 bases between. Germline V gene sequence: CDR1 GTSNPN, CDR2 SVGIG (reference sequence). The CDR3 loop reads CAWSRRVGNQPQHF. CDR3 coding DNA: TGTGCCTGGAGTCGGAGGGTCGGCAATCAGCCCCAGCATTTT. Full variable domain (missing parts from reference TRBV30 and TRBJ1-5): SQTIHQWPATLVQPVGSPLSLECTVEGTSNPNLYWYRQAAGRGLQLLFYSVGIGQISSEVPQNLSASRPQDRQFILSSKKLLLSDSGFYLCAWSRRVGNQPQHFGDGTRLSIL.

V and J are TRBV6-1 and TRBJ2-7; D is ambiguous. The CDR3 has 14 amino acids. Trimming stripped 4 bases from V and 1 base from J, with 11 bases between. Germline V gene sequence: CDR1 MNHNS, CDR2 SASEGT. CDR3 nucleotide sequence: TGTGCCAGCAGTGGACACGGATCTTCCTACGAGCAGTACTTC. Translating it yields CASSGHGSSYEQYF.

The rearrangement joins TRBV28 to TRBJ2-2; 12 nucleotides agree with TRBD2. The CDR3 is 15 residues long. Germline CDR1 MDHEN, CDR2 SYDVKM. V shed 5 bases and J 4 bases; nucleotides not matched to a gene: 2. The CDR3 DNA sequence: TGTGCCAGCAGTACTAGCGGGAGGCCCACCGGGGAGCTGTTTTTT. It yields the protein CASSTSGRPTGELFF.

This chain joins TRBV30 and TRBJ2-1; D is possibly TRBD1 (6 bases). The CDR3 contains 12 residues. V was pared by 2 bases and J by 5 bases, with 7 bases between. Germline CDR1 reads GTSNPN; CDR2 reads SVGIG (reference sequence). In DNA form, the CDR3 reads TGTGCCTGGAGTCCAGGGGACAATGAGCAGTTCTTC. It translates to CAWSPGDNEQFF.

The chain uses TRBV13 and TRBJ1-1; D not certain. Germline values: CDR1 PRHDT, CDR2 FYEKMQ (reference sequence). Trimming left V 5 bases short and J 8 bases short, with 18 bases between. The CDR3 length is 14 residues. CDR3 sequence: CASSHYGRTQEAFF. The DNA of the CDR3 is TGTGCCAGCAGCCATTACGGGCGCACCCAGGAAGCTTTCTTT. Drawing the rest from reference TRBV13 and TRBJ1-1, the complete variable domain is AAGVIQSPRHLIKEKRETATLKCYPIPRHDTVYWYQQGPGQDPQFLISFYEKMQSDKGSIPDRFSAQQFSDYHSELNMSSLELGDSALYFCASSHYGRTQEAFFGQGTRLTVV.

The chain combines TRBV9 with TRBJ2-1; TRBD2 matches at 13 bases. The CDR3 totals 20 residues. V gave up 0 bases and J gave up 0 bases; unmatched junction bases: 9. Germline V lookup: CDR1 SGDLS, CDR2 YYNGEE. The CDR3 coding sequence is TGTGCCAGCAGCGTAGCTACTAGCGGGAGGGCTCGTTACTCCTACAATGAGCAGTTCTTC. Protein sequence: CASSVATSGRARYSYNEQFF.

This clone has just a few counts. The rearrangement joins TRBV28 to TRBJ2-4; D possibly uses TRBD1 or TRBD2 (5 bases each). Germline values: CDR1 MDHEN, CDR2 SYDVKM. The CDR3 length is 16 residues. The V gene lost 2 bases and the J gene lost 2 bases, with 13 bases spanning the gap. The CDR3 DNA sequence: TGTGCCAGCAGTTTAGGTGGGGACGGATCCAAAAACATTCAGTACTTC. The encoded protein is CASSLGGDGSKNIQYF.

The V and J genes are TRBV7-9 and TRBJ2-5, with 7 bases matching TRBD2. V shed 4 bases and J 5 bases; nucleotides not matched to a gene: 7. CDR1 and CDR2 from the germline V gene are SEHNR and FQNEAQ (reference sequence). CDR3 length equals 14 residues. The DNA for the CDR3 is TGTGCCAGCAGCTCCCGGGGGGTTGGCGAGACCCAGTACTTC. Its protein is CASSSRGVGETQYF. Combining the CDR3 with reference TRBV7-9 and TRBJ2-5 gives the whole variable domain DTGVSQNPRHKITKRGQNVTFRCDPISEHNRLYWYRQTLGQGPEFLTYFQNEAQLEKSRLLSDRFSAERPKGSFSTLEIQRTEQGDSAMYLCASSSRGVGETQYFGPGTRLLVL.

This clone was detected only a few times. The chain has TRBV4-2 and TRBJ2-5; no reliable D call. In germline, CDR1 is LGHNA, CDR2 YNFKEQ. V lost 0 bases and J lost 8, with 7 bases in between. CDR3 length: 12 residues. The CDR3 nucleotides read TGTGCCAGCAGCCAAGATTTGGGCACCCAGTACTTC. It codes for CASSQDLGTQYF.

This clone has just a few counts. The junction departs from the called germline gene at one end, perhaps through a read error. The chain uses TRBV7-7 and TRBJ2-1; 12 positions agree with TRBD1. CDR3 length equals 14 residues. In germline, CDR1 is SSHAT, CDR2 FNYEAQ (reference sequence). The CDR3 sequence is CASSLGTGGDEQFF. The CDR3 DNA reads TGTGCTAGCAGCCTAGGGACAGGGGGCGATGAGCAGTTCTTC.

The rearrangement joins TRBV30 to TRBJ1-1, with D perhaps TRBD1 (5 bases). The CDR3 has 13 residues. Trimming removed 1 base at V and 3 bases at J, with 9 bases between. Per germline, CDR1 GTSNPN and CDR2 SVGIG (reference sequence). In DNA form, the CDR3 reads TGTGCCTGGAGTGCGGACAAGGACACTGAAGCTTTCTTT. Its protein product is CAWSADKDTEAFF.

V usage is TRBV29-1 and J usage is TRBJ2-4; TRBD1 agrees at 8 bases. V was pared by 6 bases and J by 9 bases, with 10 bases of the junction left unmatched. There are 13 residues in the CDR3. Germline V gene data show CDR1 as SQVTM and CDR2 as ANQGSEA. The CDR3 DNA reads TGCAGCGTCGACGGACAGGGCCCGAGCATTCAGTACTTC. This sequence encodes CSVDGQGPSIQYF.

This sequence joins TRBV27 and TRBJ2-2; 8 bases fit TRBD2. The CDR3 runs 18 residues. With V trimmed by 5 bases and J by 3 bases, 14 bases remained unmatched. Germline V CDR1 and CDR2: MNHEY, SMNVEV (reference sequence). CDR3 protein: CASSRNIAGLGYTGELFF. In DNA form, the CDR3 reads TGTGCCAGCAGTCGAAATATAGCGGGATTAGGGTACACCGGGGAGCTGTTTTTT.

This chain connects TRBV6-5 to TRBJ2-1; D gene unclear. The CDR3 extends over 12 amino acids. Germline CDR1 and CDR2: MNHEY and SVGAGI. V gave up 5 bases and J gave up 5 bases, with 7 bases separating them. CDR3 amino acids: CASSPPHNEQFF. The CDR3 coding sequence is TGTGCCAGCAGTCCCCCGCACAATGAGCAGTTCTTC.

The V call is TRBV27, the J call TRBJ2-1; 10 bases align to TRBD2. V gave up 3 bases and J gave up 5 bases; unmatched junction bases: 4. Per the germline V gene, CDR1 is MNHEY and CDR2 is SMNVEV (reference sequence). The CDR3 sequence is 15 residues long. In DNA, the CDR3 is TGTGCCAGCAGTTTGGGACTAGCGAGAAACAATGAGCAGTTCTTC. Protein sequence: CASSLGLARNNEQFF.

CDR3: CAISESDRNAGELFF. CDR3 coding DNA: TGTGCCATCAGTGAGAGCGACAGGAATGCCGGGGAGCTGTTTTTT. This rearrangement joins TRBV10-3 to TRBJ2-2; perhaps TRBD1 as D (6 bases). Per the germline V gene, CDR1 is ENHRY and CDR2 is SYGVKD. V was pared by 2 bases and J by 6 bases, with 13 bases between. The CDR3 is 15 residues long.

For this clone: This sample includes further DNA sequences coding for the same CDR3. This rearrangement joins TRBV19 to TRBJ2-6, with unresolved D. Trimming removed 1 base at V and 3 bases at J, with 4 bases between. Germline CDR1 reads LNHDA; CDR2 reads SQIVND (reference sequence). This CDR3 spans 14 amino acids. The CDR3 region has the DNA TGTGCCAGTAGTATAGGCAGTGGGGCCAACGTCCTGACTTTC. This translates into CASSIGSGANVLTF.

This clone turned up a few times. The chain links TRBV7-2 to TRBJ1-1; 8 positions match TRBD1. Germline V gene data show CDR1 as SGHTA and CDR2 as FQGNSA. V was clipped by 3 bases and J by 5 bases; unmatched bases: 5. The CDR3 runs to 14 residues. The CDR3 region is CASSFDRGLTEAFF. The DNA for the CDR3 is TGTGCCAGCAGCTTCGACAGGGGCTTGACTGAAGCTTTCTTT.

The J gene is TRBJ2-6, the V gene TRBV7-2; D is possibly TRBD2 (5 bases). CDR1 is SGHTA and CDR2 is FQGNSA in the germline V gene. This CDR3 contains 15 residues. Between the trimmed V and J ends, which lost 5 bases and 0 bases, there was a span of 8 bases. CDR3 region: CASSPRDSGANVLTF. Here the CDR3 DNA reads TGTGCCAGCAGCCCCCGGGACTCTGGGGCCAACGTCCTGACTTTC. Full variable domain (remainder filled in from reference TRBV7-2 and TRBJ2-6): GAGVSQSPSNKVTEKGKDVELRCDPISGHTALYWYRQSLGQGLEFLIYFQGNSAPDKSGLPSDRFSAERTGGSVSTLTIQRTQQEDSAVYLCASSPRDSGANVLTFGAGSRLTVL.

The chain carries TRBV7-2 and TRBJ2-7; D uncertain. V gave up 2 bases and J gave up 0 bases, with 5 bases separating them. Germline values: CDR1 SGHTA, CDR2 FQGNSA. The CDR3 sequence is 13 residues long. Here the CDR3 DNA reads TGTGCCAGCAGCTTATACGGCTCCTACGAGCAGTACTTC. As protein: CASSLYGSYEQYF.

As for this clone: The same CDR3 is also encoded by other DNA sequences in this sample. The chain is built from TRBV2 and TRBJ1-4, with TRBD1 as a possible D gene (5 bases). The V gene's germline CDR1 is SNHLY and CDR2 FYNNEI. The length of the CDR3 is 14 residues. Trimming removed 4 bases from V and 5 bases from J, with 11 bases in between. CDR3 bases: TGTGCCAGCAGTGTCCAGGGAGGAAATGAAAAACTGTTTTTT. Its protein product is CASSVQGGNEKLFF.

Only a few counts were recorded for this clone. V and J are TRBV15 and TRBJ2-2; 7 nucleotides align to TRBD2. Germline V CDR1 and CDR2: LNHNV, YYDKDF (reference sequence). This CDR3 is built from 14 residues. Trimming cost V 10 bases and J 6 bases; bases outside gene matches: 11. This CDR3 is CAIMRAGEAGELFF. The CDR3 bases are TGTGCCATAATGAGGGCGGGAGAGGCCGGGGAGCTGTTTTTT.

This clone has only a few counts. Other DNA sequences from this sample encode an identical CDR3 as well. The V gene is TRBV5-4, the J gene TRBJ2-5; 7 bases align to TRBD2. The trim removed 2 bases at V and 3 bases at J, leaving 1 base unmatched. CDR1 is SGHNT and CDR2 is YYREEE in the germline V gene (reference sequence). This CDR3 region has 13 residues. CDR3 sequence (DNA): TGTGCCAGCAGCTTACGGGGGGAAGAGACCCAGTACTTC. This sequence encodes CASSLRGEETQYF. The full variable domain, its missing parts supplied by reference TRBV5-4 and TRBJ2-5, is ETGVTQSPTHLIKTRGQQVTLRCSSQSGHNTVSWYQQALGQGPQFIFQYYREEENGRGNFPPRFSGLQFPNYSSELNVNALELDDSALYLCASSLRGEETQYFGPGTRLLVL.

V is TRBV29-1 and J is TRBJ1-1; D is uncertain. The V end lost 7 bases, the J end lost 2 bases, and 14 bases lay between the germline ends. The CDR3 loop spans 13 amino acids. Germline V gene data show CDR1 as SQVTM and CDR2 as ANQGSEA. The DNA of the CDR3 is TGCAGCGCTACCTCAGGCGTTAACACTGAAGCTTTCTTT. Translating it yields CSATSGVNTEAFF.

This clone was found a few times. The chain recombines TRBV7-9 with TRBJ2-7; the D gene is possibly TRBD2 (6 bases). V shed 4 bases and J shed 10 bases, with 17 bases lying between them. Germline V gene sequence: CDR1 SEHNR, CDR2 FQNEAQ (reference sequence). There are 13 residues in the CDR3. The CDR3 region has the DNA TGTGCCAGCAGCTCTTCGGCTAGCGATCTTCAGTACTTC. Residues: CASSSSASDLQYF.

This clone was observed a handful of times. This sequence joins TRBV29-1 and TRBJ2-7, with D perhaps matching TRBD2 (5 bases). Between the trimmed V and J ends, which lost 5 bases and 6 bases, there was a span of 17 bases. Germline V gives CDR1 SQVTM, CDR2 ANQGSEA. This CDR3 region has 13 residues. As DNA, the CDR3 is TGCAGCGTTACGAGGGAGACTTTTGGCGAGCAGTACTTC. This translates into CSVTRETFGEQYF.

The gene calls are TRBV29-1 and TRBJ2-1; D may correspond to TRBD1 or TRBD2 (5 bases each). CDR1 is SQVTM and CDR2 is ANQGSEA in the germline V gene. The CDR3 is 10 residues long. The V gene lost 8 bases and the J gene lost 7 bases, with 9 bases spanning the gap. The CDR3 sequence: CSTRENEQFF. The CDR3 bases are TGCAGCACCAGGGAGAATGAGCAGTTCTTC.